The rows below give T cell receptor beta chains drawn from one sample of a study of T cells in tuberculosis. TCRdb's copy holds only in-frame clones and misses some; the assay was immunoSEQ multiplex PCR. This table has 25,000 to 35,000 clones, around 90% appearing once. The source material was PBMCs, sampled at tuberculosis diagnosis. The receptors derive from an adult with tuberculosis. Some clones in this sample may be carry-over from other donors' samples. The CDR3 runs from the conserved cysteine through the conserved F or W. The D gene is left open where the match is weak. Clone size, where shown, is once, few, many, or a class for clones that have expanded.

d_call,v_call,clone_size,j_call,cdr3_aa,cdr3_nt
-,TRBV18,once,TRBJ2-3,CASSPPTGASTDTQYF,TGTGCCAGCTCACCACCGACAGGCGCTAGCACAGATACGCAGTATTTT
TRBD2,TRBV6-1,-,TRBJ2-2,CASSRTSVMSGELFF,TGTGCCAGCAGTCGAACTAGCGTTATGTCCGGGGAGCTGTTTTTT
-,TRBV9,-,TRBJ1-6,CASSVTGRDSPLHF,TGTGCCAGCAGCGTAACAGGGCGGGATTCACCCCTCCACTTT
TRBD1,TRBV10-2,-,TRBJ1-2,CASSGWDRGGDYGYTF,TGCGCCAGCAGTGGTTGGGACAGGGGAGGGGACTATGGCTACACCTTC
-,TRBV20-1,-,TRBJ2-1,CSARGTYEQFF,TGCAGTGCCAGGGGGACTTATGAGCAGTTCTTC
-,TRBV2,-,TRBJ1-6,CASSESRGYNSPLHF,TGTGCCAGCAGTGAATCAAGAGGTTATAATTCACCCCTCCACTTT
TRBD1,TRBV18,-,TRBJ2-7,CASSPGTGVTYEQYF,TGTGCCAGCTCACCAGGGACAGGGGTAACCTACGAGCAGTACTTC
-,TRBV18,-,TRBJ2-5,CASSPRTDKETQYF,TGTGCCAGCTCACCAAGGACAGATAAAGAGACCCAGTACTTC
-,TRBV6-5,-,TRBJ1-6,CASSYSTVLYNSPLHF,TGTGCCAGCAGTTACTCGACAGTACTCTATAATTCACCCCTCCACTTT
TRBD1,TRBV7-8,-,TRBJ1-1,CASNPTGGSEAFF,TGTGCCAGCAACCCAACAGGGGGCAGTGAAGCTTTCTTT
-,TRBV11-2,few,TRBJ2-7,CASSYRTAYEQYF,TGTGCCAGCAGCTACCGGACAGCCTACGAGCAGTACTTC
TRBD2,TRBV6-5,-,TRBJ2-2,CASSPGLPYTGELFF,TGTGCCAGCAGCCCGGGACTACCGTACACCGGGGAGCTGTTTTTT
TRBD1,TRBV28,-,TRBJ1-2,CASSSGQAYYGYTF,TGTGCCAGCAGTTCCGGACAGGCCTACTATGGCTACACCTTC
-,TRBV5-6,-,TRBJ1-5,CASSWGRNQPQHF,TGTGCCAGCAGCTGGGGCCGTAATCAGCCCCAGCATTTT
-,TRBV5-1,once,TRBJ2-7,CASSSRTAYEQYF,TGCGCCAGCAGCTCTAGGACAGCCTACGAGCAGTACTTC
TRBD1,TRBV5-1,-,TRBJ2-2,CASSSGQGLTGELFF,TGCGCCAGCAGCTCAGGACAGGGTTTAACCGGGGAGCTGTTTTTT
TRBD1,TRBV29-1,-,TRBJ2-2,CSAGTGGAGELFF,TGCAGCGCCGGGACAGGGGGTGCCGGGGAGCTGTTTTTT
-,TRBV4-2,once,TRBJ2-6,CASSHDSVFRSSGANVLTF,TGTGCCAGCAGCCATGACTCAGTGTTTAGGAGTTCTGGGGCCAACGTCCTGACTTTC
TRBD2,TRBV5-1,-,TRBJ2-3,CASSTGLAGGTDTQYF,TGCGCCAGCAGCACTGGACTAGCGGGGGGCACAGATACGCAGTATTTT
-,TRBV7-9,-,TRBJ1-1,CASSLPGGVLTEAFF,TGTGCCAGCAGCTTACCAGGAGGGGTTTTGACTGAAGCTTTCTTT
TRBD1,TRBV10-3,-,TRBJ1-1,CAISDQLAGTGAGAFF,TGTGCCATCAGTGATCAGTTAGCAGGGACAGGGGCGGGAGCTTTCTTT
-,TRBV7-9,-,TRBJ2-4,CASSLEDTPLAKNIQYF,TGTGCCAGCAGCTTAGAGGACACTCCTTTAGCCAAAAACATTCAGTACTTC
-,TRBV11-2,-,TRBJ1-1,CASSLTVLPVNTEAFF,TGTGCCAGCAGTCTCACGGTTCTGCCTGTGAACACTGAAGCTTTCTTT
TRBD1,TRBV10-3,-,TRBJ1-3,CAISGPKKGAQRNTIYF,TGTGCCATCAGCGGCCCCAAGAAGGGGGCGCAGAGAAACACCATATATTTT
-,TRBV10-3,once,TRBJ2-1,CAITVIKGGYNEQFF,TGTGCCATCACTGTTATAAAGGGAGGCTACAATGAGCAGTTCTTC
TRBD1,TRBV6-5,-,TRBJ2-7,CASSYGTAILEQYF,TGTGCCAGCAGCTACGGGACAGCCATCCTCGAGCAGTACTTC
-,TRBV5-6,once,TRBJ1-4,CASSLGLINEKLFF,TGTGCCAGCAGCTTGGGACTGATCAATGAAAAACTGTTTTTT
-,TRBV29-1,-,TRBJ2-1,CSGSGGNSYNEQFF,TGCAGCGGCTCAGGGGGGAATTCCTACAATGAGCAGTTCTTC
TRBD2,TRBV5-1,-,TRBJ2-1,CASSLEPSGGYNEQFF,TGCGCCAGCAGCTTGGAGCCTAGCGGGGGTTACAATGAGCAGTTCTTC
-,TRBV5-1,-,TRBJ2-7,CASSLVVRGEQYF,TGCGCCAGCAGCTTGGTGGTAAGGGGCGAGCAGTACTTC
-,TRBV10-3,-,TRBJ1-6,CAIRKDIYNSPLHF,TGTGCCATCAGGAAGGACATCTATAATTCACCCCTCCACTTT
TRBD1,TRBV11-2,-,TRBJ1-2,CASSIEVLGQGVYGYTF,TGTGCCAGCAGCATAGAGGTACTCGGACAGGGGGTCTATGGCTACACCTTC
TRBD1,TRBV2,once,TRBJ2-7,CASSGGTGQF,TGTGCCAGCAGTGGGGGGACAGGTCAGTTC
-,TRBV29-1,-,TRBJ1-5,CSVEVGPDTYSNQPQHF,TGCAGCGTTGAAGTGGGGCCCGACACCTACTCCAATCAGCCCCAGCATTTT
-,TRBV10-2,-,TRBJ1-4,CASSENRRNEKLFF,TGCGCCAGCAGTGAGAACAGGCGGAATGAAAAACTGTTTTTT
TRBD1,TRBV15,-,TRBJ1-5,CATSRAFRGQGNQPQHF,TGTGCCACCAGCAGAGCTTTTCGGGGACAGGGGAATCAGCCCCAGCATTTT
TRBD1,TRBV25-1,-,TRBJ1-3,CASSHPGGIGNTIYF,TGTGCCAGCAGCCACCCAGGGGGCATTGGAAACACCATATATTTT
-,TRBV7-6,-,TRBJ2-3,CASSLDWSDTQYF,TGTGCCAGCAGCTTAGACTGGTCGGATACGCAGTATTTT
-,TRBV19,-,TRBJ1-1,CASSTKRGMNTEAFF,TGTGCCAGTAGTACGAAAAGGGGCATGAACACTGAAGCTTTCTTT
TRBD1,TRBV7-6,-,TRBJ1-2,CASSSGGWNGYTF,TGTGCCAGCAGCTCAGGGGGATGGAATGGCTACACCTTC
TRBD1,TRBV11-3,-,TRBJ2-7,CASSLGQGISYEQYF,TGTGCCAGCAGCCTGGGACAGGGAATCTCCTACGAGCAGTACTTC
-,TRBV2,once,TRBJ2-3,CASRALTGGTDTQYF,TGTGCCAGCAGGGCTCTGACGGGCGGGACAGATACGCAGTATTTT
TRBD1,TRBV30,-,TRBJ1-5,CAWSRDRGNSNQPQHF,TGTGCCTGGAGTAGAGACAGGGGAAATAGCAATCAGCCCCAGCATTTT
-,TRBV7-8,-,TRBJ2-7,CASSSDWGSYEQYF,TGTGCCAGCAGCTCGGACTGGGGAAGCTACGAGCAGTACTTC
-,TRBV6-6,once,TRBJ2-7,CASNWGVSYEQYF,TGTGCCAGCAACTGGGGAGTTTCCTACGAGCAGTACTTC
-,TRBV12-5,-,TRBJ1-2,CASGLAKGWGFYYYGYTF,TGTGCTAGTGGTTTGGCGAAGGGATGGGGCTTCTACTACTATGGCTACACCTTC
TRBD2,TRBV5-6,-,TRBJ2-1,CASSSRKAGGPPNNEQFF,TGTGCCAGCAGCTCCCGGAAGGCGGGGGGGCCTCCCAACAATGAGCAGTTCTTC
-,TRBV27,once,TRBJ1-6,CASSTPDRINSPLHF,TGTGCCAGCAGTACCCCGGACAGAATTAATTCACCCCTCCACTTT